This T cell receptor beta chain emerged from a study of patients and donors after allogeneic stem cell transplantation. CDR3 length: 16 residues. Losses at the gene ends were 0 bases for V and 4 bases for J; bases not matched to a gene: 5. Germline assignment: CDR1 SGHDT and CDR2 YYEEEE. MiXCR, run by TCRdb on the RT-PCR reads, gives a single entry per CDR3 protein. Here the sample spans roughly 880,000 distinct CDR3 sequences, under 20% being singletons. The receptor comes from a human donor who was either an allogeneic HSCT recipient or a stem cell or donor lymphocyte infusion donor (not recorded which). It is not recorded whose cells these are; they may come from a transplant donor. The sample taken for sequencing was blood, either unsorted or a sorted T cell fraction (not recorded which). The chain couples TRBV5-6 to TRBJ2-3, with 10 bases fitting TRBD1. The CDR3 DNA reads as TGTGCCAGCAGCTTGGGGTCAGGGACAGGGGCAGATACGCAGTATTTT. This gives the protein CASSLGSGTGADTQYF.